The entry below gives a single T cell receptor beta chain sequence along with its context. CDR1 LGHNA and CDR2 YSLEER come from the germline V gene. The V segment lost 3 bases and the J segment 4 bases; nucleotides outside the gene matches: 10. The CDR3 sequence is 17 residues long. This sample stems from a study of blood T cell repertoires in COVID-19. How the authors handled the data: Estimation of nucleated cell counts was performed using reference gene primer amplification. Produced via immunoSEQ multiplex PCR; TCRdb's table is partial and in-frame only. The V and J calls and the clone size are those of that table, but D and trimming were determined from the DNA. The sample shows around 190,000 clones, approximately 90% of them seen only once.

This chain connects TRBV4-3 to TRBJ2-2; 8 bases align to TRBD1. The TCR was taken from a man between 18 and 29 years old who had recovered from COVID-19. Sequencing was done on a sample of peripheral blood. CDR3 DNA sequence: TGCGCCAGCAGCCAGTACCTTGAAACAGGGGGCACCGGGGAGCTGTTTTTT. Translation gives CASSQYLETGGTGELFF.